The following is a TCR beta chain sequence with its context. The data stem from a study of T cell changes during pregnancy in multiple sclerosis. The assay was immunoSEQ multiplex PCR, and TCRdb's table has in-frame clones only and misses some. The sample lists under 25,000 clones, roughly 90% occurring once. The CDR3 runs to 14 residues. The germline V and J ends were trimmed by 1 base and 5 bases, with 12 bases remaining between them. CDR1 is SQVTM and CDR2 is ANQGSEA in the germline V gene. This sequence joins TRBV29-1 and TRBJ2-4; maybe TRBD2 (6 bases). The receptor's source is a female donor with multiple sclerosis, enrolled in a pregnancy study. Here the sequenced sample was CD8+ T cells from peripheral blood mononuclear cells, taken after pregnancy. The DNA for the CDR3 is TGCAGCGTTGAAGTGCGGGAACGTGAAAACATTCAGTACTTC. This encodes CSVEVRERENIQYF.